The rows below give T cell receptor beta chains drawn from one sample of a study of OX40 agonist ivuxolimab in advanced cancers. The table came from immunoSEQ multiplex PCR; TCRdb's copy has only in-frame clones and leaves some out. The table includes approximately 68,000 clones, 88% detected once. The sequenced sample was CD4+ or CD8+ T cells sorted from blood, obtained in a trial of the OX40 agonist ivuxolimab. The receptors were gathered from an adult with an advanced solid tumor such as melanoma, head and neck, liver or kidney cancer. CDR3s include the opening cysteine and the closing phenylalanine or tryptophan. Fields, in order: J gene, D gene, clone size, V gene, CDR3 DNA, CDR3 protein. A D gene is named only where the DNA matches it firmly. Clone sizes are given selectively: once, few, many, or a class where the clone is expanded.

>TRBJ1-3|NA|NA|TRBV5-4
TGTGCCAGCAGCCCGGATCGCAGGTACTCTGGAAACACCATATATTTT
CASSPDRRYSGNTIYF
>TRBJ2-3|NA|NA|TRBV5-4
TGTGCCAGCAGCTTGCAATCTGCAGATACGCAGTATTTT
CASSLQSADTQYF
>TRBJ2-5|TRBD2|NA|TRBV28
TGTGCCAGCCGCGCCCTAGCGGGGCAAGAGACCCAGTACTTC
CASRALAGQETQYF
>TRBJ1-2|NA|NA|TRBV4-1
TGCGCCAGCAGCCAAGATCTTTCCCGCAGCGGGGATGGCTACACCTTC
CASSQDLSRSGDGYTF
>TRBJ1-2|NA|NA|TRBV19
TGTGCCAGTAGTCCACCCGGCAGGGCAGCTGGCTACACCTTC
CASSPPGRAAGYTF
>TRBJ2-3|TRBD2|NA|TRBV28
TGTGCCAGCAGTTCTGTAGCGGGGGCGGGGACAGATACGCAGTATTTT
CASSSVAGAGTDTQYF
>TRBJ1-2|NA|NA|TRBV28
TGTGCCAGCAGCTGGACCACGGGGCTTCCCAATGGCTACACCTTC
CASSWTTGLPNGYTF
>TRBJ2-1|TRBD1|NA|TRBV2
TGTGCCAGCAGTTCCCGGACAGGTACGAATGAGCAGTTCTTC
CASSSRTGTNEQFF
>TRBJ2-2|NA|NA|TRBV5-1
TGCGCCAGCAGCTTAGGGGCGGTGAACGGGGAGCTGTTTTTT
CASSLGAVNGELFF
>TRBJ1-5|NA|NA|TRBV30
TGTGCCTGGAGTGTAGGTGGCGGCAATCAGCCCCAGCATTTT
CAWSVGGGNQPQHF
>TRBJ2-5|NA|NA|TRBV19
TGTGCCAGTAGTTCCCGGACTAAAGGAAACCAAGAGACCCAGTACTTC
CASSSRTKGNQETQYF
>TRBJ1-2|NA|NA|TRBV6-5
TGTGCCAGCAGCACGGACACCCTTAGGGGCTACACCTTC
CASSTDTLRGYTF
>TRBJ2-7|NA|few|TRBV18
TGTGCCAGCTCACCACCGAGGGCAGGGGGGTCCTACGAGCAGTACTTC
CASSPPRAGGSYEQYF
>TRBJ2-5|TRBD1|NA|TRBV28
TGTGCCAGCAGTCCTGGACAGGGCGGGGAGACCCAGTACTTC
CASSPGQGGETQYF